The 28 T cell receptor beta chains presented below share a single source sample, sequenced in a study of T cells in Graves' hyperthyroidism and ophthalmopathy. RNA transcripts gave rise to amplified TCR beta CDR3 regions. The primer set for the first-round RT-PCR of the TCR CDR3 was HTBI. One entry per CDR3 protein, called by TCRdb with MiXCR from the multiplex PCR reads. The table has around 350,000 distinct CDR3 sequences, approximately 14% seen once; the top ten hold 25% to 35%. The specimen sequenced was blood. These receptors came from a woman under 30 with Graves' hyperthyroidism that later progressed to Graves' ophthalmopathy.

J is TRBJ1-2 and V is TRBV5-1; D may be TRBD1 (6 bases). The germline CDR1 and CDR2 sequences are SGHRS and YFSETQ. V gave up 0 bases and J gave up 8 bases, with 14 bases separating them. The CDR3 covers 14 residues. The CDR3 here is CASSLGGQGNGYTF. In nucleotides, the CDR3 is TGCGCCAGCAGCTTGGGGGGACAAGGAAACGGCTACACCTTC.

The chain employs TRBV15 and TRBJ2-7; maybe TRBD1 (5 bases). The germline V gene encodes CDR1 LNHNV and CDR2 YYDKDF (reference sequence). V was trimmed by 0 bases and J by 3 bases, leaving 9 bases between them. This CDR3 is 14 amino acids long. CDR3 DNA sequence: TGTGCCACCAGCAGAGATCTAGGGGACTACGAGCAGTACTTC. Translation: CATSRDLGDYEQYF.

There are many counts of this clonotype. The V gene is TRBV11-2, the J gene TRBJ1-2; TRBD1 matches at 7 bases. The CDR3 is 15 residues long. Germline values: CDR1 SGHAT, CDR2 FQNNGV. Trimming took 3 bases from V and 4 from J; bases not matched to a gene: 8. The CDR3 loop is CASSLGGQWGYGYTF. In DNA form, the CDR3 reads TGTGCCAGCAGCTTGGGGGGACAGTGGGGCTATGGCTACACCTTC.

This clonotype was detected ten times or more. The genes are TRBV3-1 and TRBJ2-7, with D possibly matching TRBD1 (6 bases). The CDR3 loop spans 15 amino acids. V dropped 8 bases and J dropped 3 bases, with 20 bases sitting between them. Per the germline V gene, CDR1 is LGHDT and CDR2 is YNNKEL (reference sequence). The CDR3 reads CASSPAVGADYEQYF. The CDR3 DNA sequence: TGTGCCAGCTCACCCGCCGTGGGGGCTGACTACGAGCAGTACTTC.

In its sample, this clonotype was seen a few times. This sequence joins TRBV28 and TRBJ1-1; D remains unclear. From germline, CDR1 is MDHEN and CDR2 SYDVKM. V was clipped by 6 bases and J by 7 bases, with 27 bases between them. CDR3 length: 17 residues. For the CDR3, the DNA is TGTGCCAGCAGCCTGCCGCGCTTGGGCCTCGAGGAAGGTGAAGCTTTCTTT. It specifies CASSLPRLGLEEGEAFF.

Ten or more counts support this clonotype. The gene calls are TRBV15 and TRBJ2-1, with TRBD2 as a possible D gene (6 bases). CDR1 and CDR2 (germline): LNHNV, YYDKDF (reference sequence). The CDR3 has 13 residues. V was shortened by 5 bases and J by 6 bases, with 11 bases between the two germline ends. For the CDR3, the DNA is TGTGCCACCAGCCGGGAGAGCCGCAATGAGCAGTTCTTC. Residues: CATSRESRNEQFF.

At least ten counts were recorded for this clonotype. The V gene is TRBV4-1, the J gene TRBJ2-7; no reliable D call. The CDR3 consists of 15 residues. Germline values: CDR1 MGHRA, CDR2 YSYEKL. Between the trimmed V and J ends, which lost 4 bases and 2 bases, there was a span of 15 bases. CDR3 sequence: CASSRWVTQPYEQYF. The CDR3 DNA reads TGCGCCAGCAGCCGGTGGGTGACACAACCCTACGAGCAGTACTTC.

The gene calls are TRBV27 and TRBJ2-7, with D possibly TRBD1 on 5 matching bases. Germline V gene lookup returns CDR1 MNHEY and CDR2 SMNVEV (reference sequence). The CDR3 totals 14 residues. V was pared by 8 bases and J by 0 bases, with 14 bases between. The CDR3 sequence: CASGIGAGSYEQYF. In DNA form, the CDR3 reads TGTGCCAGCGGGATTGGGGCAGGCTCCTACGAGCAGTACTTC.

In this sample, this clonotype turned up many times. This chain joins TRBV5-1 and TRBJ1-2, with a tentative D call TRBD1 (5 bases). Germline V gene lookup returns CDR1 SGHRS and CDR2 YFSETQ. There are 13 residues in the CDR3. V lost 5 bases, J lost 4 bases, and 12 bases lay in between. The CDR3 here is CASRFDSGYGYTF. The CDR3 DNA sequence: TGCGCCAGCAGATTCGACAGCGGCTATGGCTACACCTTC.

This clonotype was observed many times. The chain couples TRBV10-2 to TRBJ2-1; the D is unclear. V was shortened by 4 bases and J by 7 bases, with 14 bases between the two germline ends. Germline V lookup: CDR1 WSHSY, CDR2 SAAADI. The CDR3 totals 14 residues. CDR3 amino acids: CASSAYRPGNEQFF. Written as DNA, the CDR3 is TGCGCCAGCAGTGCCTACCGACCTGGGAATGAGCAGTTCTTC.

The genes are TRBV20-1 and TRBJ2-5, with D possibly TRBD1 on 6 matching bases. Germline CDR1 reads DFQATT; CDR2 reads SNEGSKA (reference sequence). Trimming shortened V by 6 bases and J by 5 bases, and 16 bases separated the two germline ends. The CDR3 is 13 residues long. The CDR3 loop is CSARTAVVETQYF. DNA of the CDR3: TGCAGTGCGCGGACAGCAGTCGTGGAGACCCAGTACTTC.

This clonotype was detected a few times. The CDR3 is CASSRGWAGPNQETQYF. In nucleotides, the CDR3 is TGTGCCAGCAGCCGGGGGTGGGCAGGGCCAAACCAAGAGACCCAGTACTTC. The chain recombines TRBV11-2 with TRBJ2-5; the D gene is possibly TRBD2 (6 bases). The CDR3 is 17 amino acids. V dropped 5 bases and J dropped 0 bases, with 19 bases sitting between them. Germline V CDR1 and CDR2: SGHAT, FQNNGV.

This chain joins TRBV20-1 and TRBJ2-2; D not resolved. V lost 3 bases, J lost 4 bases, and 3 bases lay in between. This CDR3 spans 11 amino acids. Germline V lookup: CDR1 DFQATT, CDR2 SNEGSKA (reference sequence). CDR3 loop: CSASSTGELFF. CDR3 coding DNA: TGCAGTGCTAGCAGCACCGGGGAGCTGTTTTTT.

This clonotype has a count of ten or more. The chain combines TRBV6-5 with TRBJ1-5, with TRBD1 as a possible D gene (5 bases). Germline V lookup: CDR1 MNHEY, CDR2 SVGAGI. V was clipped by 0 bases and J by 0 bases, with 15 bases between them. There are 18 residues in the CDR3. DNA of the CDR3: TGTGCCAGCAGTTACTCAAGCAGGGTCCGGTATAGCAATCAGCCCCAGCATTTT. Translation gives CASSYSSRVRYSNQPQHF.

This clonotype was seen repeatedly, ten times or more. The chain uses TRBV6-1 and TRBJ1-1; D gene ambiguous. V gave up 5 bases and J gave up 4 bases, with 17 bases separating them. The CDR3 runs to 15 residues. The germline V gene has CDR1 MNHNS and CDR2 SASEGT. In nucleotides, the CDR3 is TGTGCCAGCAGTCCTTTACCGCGCCGGACCACTGAAGCTTTCTTT. It is translated as CASSPLPRRTTEAFF.

This clonotype was counted many times. The V call is TRBV28, the J call TRBJ2-3; 11 nucleotides align to TRBD2. CDR1 is MDHEN and CDR2 is SYDVKM in the germline V gene. This CDR3 region has 15 residues. V shed 6 bases, J shed 6 bases, and the junction held 8 bases outside the gene matches. DNA of the CDR3: TGTGCCAGCAGCCCGGGACTAGCGGTAACGGATACGCAGTATTTT. This codes for CASSPGLAVTDTQYF.

This clonotype was recorded many times. The chain has TRBV5-1 and TRBJ2-1; 10 nucleotides match TRBD2. CDR3 length: 15 residues. After removal of 2 bases from V and 6 bases from J, the junction contained 5 bases not matched to a gene. CDR1 SGHRS and CDR2 YFSETQ come from the germline V gene. CDR3 loop: CASSFGLAGVNEQFF. CDR3 coding DNA: TGCGCCAGCAGCTTCGGCCTAGCGGGAGTCAATGAGCAGTTCTTC.

As regards this clonotype: One end of the junction fails to match germline, which may point to a read error. The V and J genes are TRBV6-5 and TRBJ2-1; TRBD2 agrees at 9 bases. The germline V gene encodes CDR1 MNHEY and CDR2 SVGAGI. The CDR3 length is 15 residues. CDR3 sequence reads: CAGSYSGGLAHEQFF. The CDR3 DNA follows: TGTGCCGGCAGTTACTCCGGGGGACTAGCTCATGAGCAGTTCTTC.

This chain links TRBV5-1 with TRBJ2-7; D possibly matches TRBD1 or TRBD2 (5 bases each). The CDR3 is 14 residues long. The V end lost 2 bases, the J end lost 5 bases, and 14 bases lay between the germline ends. The germline V gene has CDR1 SGHRS and CDR2 YFSETQ. The CDR3, as DNA: TGCGCCAGCAGCTTCCAGGGACGAGGCGACGAGCAGTACTTC. This sequence encodes CASSFQGRGDEQYF. The full variable domain, its missing parts supplied by reference TRBV5-1 and TRBJ2-7, is KAGVTQTPRYLIKTRGQQVTLSCSPISGHRSVSWYQQTPGQGLQFLFEYFSETQRNKGNFPGRFSGRQFSNSRSEMNVSTLELGDSALYLCASSFQGRGDEQYFGPGTRLTVT.

The sample holds a few counts of this clonotype. Written as DNA, the CDR3 is TGCAGTGCTAGAGGCCCAACAGGGGAATGGAGAAACACCATATATTTT. It is translated as CSARGPTGEWRNTIYF. The V gene is TRBV20-1, the J gene TRBJ1-3; 7 bases align to TRBD1. Germline V gene data show CDR1 as DFQATT and CDR2 as SNEGSKA (reference sequence). The length of the CDR3 is 16 residues. V was pared by 1 base and J by 5 bases, with 11 bases of the junction left unmatched.

V and J are TRBV7-9 and TRBJ2-3; no firm D call. V dropped 3 bases and J dropped 5 bases, with 9 bases sitting between them. Germline assignment: CDR1 SEHNR and CDR2 FQNEAQ (reference sequence). This CDR3 has 13 amino acids. CDR3 region: CASSLGVQDTQYF. The CDR3 DNA sequence: TGTGCCAGCAGCTTGGGCGTACAAGATACGCAGTATTTT.

Comments on this clonotype: Possible read error: a much larger clone is one base away. The chain uses TRBV28 and TRBJ2-2; 10 bases match TRBD2. This CDR3 has 21 amino acids. Trimming cost V 2 bases and J 4 bases; bases outside gene matches: 19. Germline CDR1 is MDHEN and CDR2 is SYDVKM. The CDR3 DNA reads TGTGCCAGCAGTTTAAATTCTGACTGGATTAGCGGGAGGACTATCACCGGGGAGCTGTTTTTT. Translating it yields CASSLNSDWISGRTITGELFF.

This clonotype was observed many times. This rearrangement joins TRBV7-9 to TRBJ2-1, with 7 bases lining up with TRBD2. The CDR3 is 15 amino acids. After removal of 5 bases from V and 7 bases from J, the junction contained 11 bases not matched to a gene. Germline V CDR1 and CDR2: SEHNR, FQNEAQ (reference sequence). The DNA for the CDR3 is TGTGCCAGCAGCCCGGTTGGGGAGGGGAGGAATGAGCAGTTCTTC. Translating it yields CASSPVGEGRNEQFF.

This clonotype appeared many times. The chain employs TRBV5-1 and TRBJ1-1, with D possibly being TRBD1 (5 bases). Looked up from germline, CDR1 is SGHRS and CDR2 is YFSETQ. There are 16 residues in the CDR3. Trimming took off 3 bases at V and 1 base at J, with 16 bases between the two ends. The CDR3 here is CASSWGGPTENTEAFF. The CDR3 DNA sequence: TGCGCCAGCAGCTGGGGCGGCCCTACAGAGAACACTGAAGCTTTCTTT.

The rearrangement joins TRBV6-2 or TRBV6-3 to TRBJ1-1; no clear D. This CDR3 comprises 18 residues. The germline CDR1 and CDR2 sequences are MNHEY and SVGEGT. The V end lost 6 bases, the J end lost 0 bases, and 23 bases lay between the germline ends. The CDR3: CASRERYGQPFLNTEAFF. The CDR3 bases are TGTGCCAGCAGGGAGCGGTATGGGCAGCCCTTCTTGAACACTGAAGCTTTCTTT.

This clonotype has just a few counts. V is TRBV19 and J is TRBJ2-3; D is ambiguous. Germline-derived CDR1 and CDR2 are LNHDA and SQIVND (reference sequence). The CDR3 loop spans 15 amino acids. Trimming shortened V by 3 bases and J by 0 bases, and 10 bases separated the two germline ends. CDR3 nucleotide sequence: TGTGCCAGTAGTATCAGTGGGTACAGCACAGATACGCAGTATTTT. It codes for CASSISGYSTDTQYF.

This clonotype was picked up a small number of times. V gene TRBV28 combines with J gene TRBJ2-3; 7 bases match TRBD2. This CDR3 contains 14 residues. V was pared by 6 bases and J by 3 bases, with 6 bases of the junction left unmatched. Germline lookup yields CDR1 MDHEN and CDR2 SYDVKM. CDR3 sequence reads: CASSLLANTDTQYF. CDR3 coding DNA: TGTGCCAGCAGCTTACTAGCGAATACAGATACGCAGTATTTT.

This clonotype was counted a few times. The rearrangement links TRBV15 to TRBJ2-7; D is unclear. CDR1 is LNHNV and CDR2 is YYDKDF in the germline V gene (reference sequence). The CDR3 sequence is 15 residues long. V shed 0 bases and J shed 0 bases, with 9 bases lying between them. DNA of the CDR3: TGTGCCACCAGCAGAGAAAGGGCTAGCTCCTACGAGCAGTACTTC. Translating gives CATSRERASSYEQYF.